This T cell receptor beta chain stems from a study of cytomegalovirus exposure and HLA in healthy donors. Study-level information: Earlier, 150 million to 200 million T cells were analyzed, and approximately 110 million unique TCR beta sequences were found among them.

Germline-derived CDR1 and CDR2 are SEHNR and FQNEAQ (reference sequence). With 5 bases removed from V and 3 bases from J, the gap between germline ends came to 13 bases. The CDR3 loop spans 14 amino acids. Whole-study results and caveats: In a later analysis, TCR beta V- and J-gene trimming was associated with a missense DCLRE1C variant. Later analysis suggested links between common viral pathogens and several top significant clusters.

Both 60 Vbeta primers and 13 Jbeta primers went into the PCR. The assay was immunoSEQ multiplex PCR, and TCRdb's table has in-frame clones only and misses some. The sample contains some 120,000 clones, over 9.5% of which appear only once. This clone has a handful of counts. Its antigen is undetermined. The rearrangement uses TRBV7-9 and TRBJ1-1; D not resolved. This sequence was found in a woman aged 18 to 35 in good health and CMV-seropositive. The material sequenced was PBMCs. In nucleotides, the CDR3 is TGTGCCAGCAGCCTCCGGACTCAGGACACTGAAGCTTTCTTT. Amino acids: CASSLRTQDTEAFF.